This T cell receptor (beta chain) emerged from a study of radiotherapy plus CTLA-4 blockade in lung cancer. Study-level points and caveats: After radiotherapy and ipilimumab, tumor-derived clones expanded in peripheral blood.

Measured with immunoSEQ multiplex PCR; TCRdb has only the in-frame clones, and not every one. The data show around 80,000 clones, around 78% seen once. In regard to this clone: What it binds is not known.

Chemo-refractory metastatic non-small-cell lung cancer patients were treated with focal radiation plus CTLA-4 blockade with ipilimumab. The receptor's source is a human donor with non-small cell lung cancer whose response to radiotherapy plus ipilimumab could not be evaluated. Some clones in this sample may be carry-over from other donors' samples. The material sequenced was peripheral blood, taken from a patient treated with radiotherapy plus ipilimumab.

DNA for the CDR3: TGTGCCAGCAGTGAATGGAGAAGCACAGATACGCAGTATTTT. Its translation is CASSEWRSTDTQYF. The V gene is TRBV2, the J gene TRBJ2-3; unclear D gene. Germline CDR1 SNHLY, CDR2 FYNNEI. The CDR3 consists of 14 residues. V was shortened by 2 bases and J by 0 bases, with 6 bases between the two germline ends.